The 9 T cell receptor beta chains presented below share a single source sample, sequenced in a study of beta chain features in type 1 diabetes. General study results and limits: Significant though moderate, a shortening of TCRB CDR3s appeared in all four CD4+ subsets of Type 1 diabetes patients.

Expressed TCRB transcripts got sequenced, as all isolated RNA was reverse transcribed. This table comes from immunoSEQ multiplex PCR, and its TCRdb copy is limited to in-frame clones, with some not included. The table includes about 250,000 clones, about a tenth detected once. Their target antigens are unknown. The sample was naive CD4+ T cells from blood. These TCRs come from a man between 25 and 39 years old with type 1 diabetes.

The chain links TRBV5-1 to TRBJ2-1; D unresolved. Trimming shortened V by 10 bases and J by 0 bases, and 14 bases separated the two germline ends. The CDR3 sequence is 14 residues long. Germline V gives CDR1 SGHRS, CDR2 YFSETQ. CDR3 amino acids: CAGPVRGSYNEQFF. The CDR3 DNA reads TGCGCCGGCCCGGTTCGAGGCTCCTACAATGAGCAGTTCTTC.

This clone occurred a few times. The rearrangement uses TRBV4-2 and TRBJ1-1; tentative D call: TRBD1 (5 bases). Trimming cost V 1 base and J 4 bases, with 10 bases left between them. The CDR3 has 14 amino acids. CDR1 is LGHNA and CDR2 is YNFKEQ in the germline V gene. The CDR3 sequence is CASSQAARVTEAFF. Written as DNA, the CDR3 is TGTGCCAGCAGCCAAGCCGCCAGGGTCACTGAAGCTTTCTTT.

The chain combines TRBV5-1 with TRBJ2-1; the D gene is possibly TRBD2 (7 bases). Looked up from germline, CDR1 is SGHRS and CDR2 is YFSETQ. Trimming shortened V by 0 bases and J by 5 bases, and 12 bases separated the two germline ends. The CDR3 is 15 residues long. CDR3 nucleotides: TGCGCCAGCAGCTTGGAGGGGGGAGGGAACAATGAGCAGTTCTTC. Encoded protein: CASSLEGGGNNEQFF.

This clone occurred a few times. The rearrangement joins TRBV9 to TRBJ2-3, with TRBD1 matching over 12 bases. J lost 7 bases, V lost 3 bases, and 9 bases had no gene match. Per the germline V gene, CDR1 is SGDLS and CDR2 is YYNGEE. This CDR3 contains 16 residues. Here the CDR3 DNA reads TGTGCCAGCAGCGCTCAGGCCGGGACAGGGGGCTATACGCAGTATTTT. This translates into CASSAQAGTGGYTQYF.

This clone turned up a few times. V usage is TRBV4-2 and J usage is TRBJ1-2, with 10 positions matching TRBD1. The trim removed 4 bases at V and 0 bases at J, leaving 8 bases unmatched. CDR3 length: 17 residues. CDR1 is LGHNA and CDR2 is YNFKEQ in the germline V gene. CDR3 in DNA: TGTGCCAGCAGCCCCCGGGACAGGGGAGAAGCTAACTATGGCTACACCTTC. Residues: CASSPRDRGEANYGYTF.

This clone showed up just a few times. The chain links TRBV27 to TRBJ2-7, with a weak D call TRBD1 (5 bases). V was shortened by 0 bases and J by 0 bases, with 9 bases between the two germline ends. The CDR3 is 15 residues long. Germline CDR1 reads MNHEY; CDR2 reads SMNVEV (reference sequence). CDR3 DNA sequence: TGTGCCAGCAGTTTATCGGGGCAGCCCTCCTACGAGCAGTACTTC. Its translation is CASSLSGQPSYEQYF.

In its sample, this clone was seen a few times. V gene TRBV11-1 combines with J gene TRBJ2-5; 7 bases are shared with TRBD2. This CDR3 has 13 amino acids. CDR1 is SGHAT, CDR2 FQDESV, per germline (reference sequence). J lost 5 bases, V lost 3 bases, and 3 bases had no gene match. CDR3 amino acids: CASSLGLRETQYF. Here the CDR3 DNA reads TGTGCCAGCAGCTTGGGACTACGGGAGACCCAGTACTTC.

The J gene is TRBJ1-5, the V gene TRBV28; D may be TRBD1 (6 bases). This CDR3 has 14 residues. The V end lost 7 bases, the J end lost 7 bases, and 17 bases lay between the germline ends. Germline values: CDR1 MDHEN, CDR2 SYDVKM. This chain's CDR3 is CASIRRGMGQPQHF. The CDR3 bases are TGTGCCAGCATTCGCAGGGGAATGGGACAGCCCCAGCATTTT.

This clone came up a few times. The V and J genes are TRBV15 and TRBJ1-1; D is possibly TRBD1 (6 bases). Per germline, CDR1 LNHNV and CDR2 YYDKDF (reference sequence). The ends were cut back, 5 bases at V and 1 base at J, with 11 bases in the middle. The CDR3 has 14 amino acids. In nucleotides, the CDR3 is TGTGCCACCAGCGGGGGCAGCCCGAACACTGAAGCTTTCTTT. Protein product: CATSGGSPNTEAFF.